A single T cell receptor (beta chain) is shown here with its context. Per the study methods: Reference gene primer amplification gave estimated nucleated cell counts. Clones were sequenced by immunoSEQ multiplex PCR, and TCRdb holds only the in-frame ones, with some missing. That table supplies the V and J calls and clone size; D and trimming were determined from the DNA. Of about 130,000 clones listed, around 80% are singletons. The data stem from a study of blood T cell repertoires in COVID-19. About the research overall: Sources were T cells, B-cell-depleted T cells, or PBMCs; the material itself was cDNA or gDNA.

The CDR3 has 15 amino acids. Losses at the gene ends were 3 bases for V and 7 bases for J; bases not matched to a gene: 6. The germline V gene has CDR1 LNHDA and CDR2 SQIVND (reference sequence). This chain links TRBV19 with TRBJ1-6, with 7 bases aligning to TRBD1. The TCR was taken from a man aged 70-80 years with acute or convalescent COVID-19. Sequencing used peripheral blood. The CDR3 DNA reads as TGTGCCAGTAGTATGGCCGGGACAGACAATTCACCCCTCCACTTT. It specifies CASSMAGTDNSPLHF.